Shown below are 32 T cell receptor beta chains from a single sample sequenced in a study of cytomegalovirus exposure and HLA in healthy donors. This PCR relied on a set of 60 Vbeta primers and 13 Jbeta primers. TCRdb's table, derived via immunoSEQ multiplex PCR, lists solely in-frame clones and lacks some. The sample lists 150,000 to 200,000 clones; roughly 72% were seen once. Sequencing was done on a sample of PBMCs. The source of these receptors is a man aged 25-45 years in good health and CMV-seronegative.

This chain connects TRBV18 to TRBJ1-1; D not certain. The CDR3 is made up of 15 amino acids. V gave up 6 bases and J gave up 3 bases, with 17 bases separating them. In germline, CDR1 is KGHSH, CDR2 LQKENI. The DNA of the CDR3 is TGTGCCAGCTCCGTTAACGAGGCCCTCGACACTGAAGCTTTCTTT. Protein: CASSVNEALDTEAFF.

This clone was seen a single time. CDR3 sequence: CASSLGSGKADTQYF. The CDR3, as DNA: TGTGCCAGCAGCTTGGGTAGCGGGAAAGCAGATACGCAGTATTTT. This chain links TRBV5-6 with TRBJ2-3; 8 nucleotides align to TRBD2. V lost 0 bases and J lost 4; bases outside the gene matches: 4. Germline lookup yields CDR1 SGHDT and CDR2 YYEEEE. The CDR3 spans 15 residues.

The V gene is TRBV28, the J gene TRBJ2-1; 8 bases fit TRBD2. V lost 6 bases and J lost 4; bases outside the gene matches: 8. The germline V gene has CDR1 MDHEN and CDR2 SYDVKM. The CDR3 runs 15 residues. The CDR3 protein is CASSRPGLGYNEQFF. In DNA, the CDR3 is TGTGCCAGCAGCCGGCCGGGACTAGGGTACAATGAGCAGTTCTTC. The entire variable domain, with the rest obtained from reference TRBV28 and TRBJ2-1, is as follows: DVKVTQSSRYLVKRTGEKVFLECVQDMDHENMFWYRQDPGLGLRLIYFSYDVKMKEKGDIPEGYSVSREKKERFSLILESASTNQTSMYLCASSRPGLGYNEQFFGPGTRLTVL.

This clone was counted a few times. The chain recombines TRBV27 with TRBJ2-7; the match to TRBD2 covers 13 bases. Germline values: CDR1 MNHEY, CDR2 SMNVEV (reference sequence). V was pared by 3 bases and J by 3 bases, with 14 bases of the junction left unmatched. CDR3 length equals 19 residues. CDR3: CASSFGTSGIKGPYYEQYF. DNA for the CDR3: TGTGCCAGCAGTTTCGGGACTAGCGGGATTAAGGGGCCGTACTACGAGCAGTACTTC.

The count of this clone is one. The chain is built from TRBV27 and TRBJ2-7; TRBD2 matches at 9 bases. This CDR3 is 15 amino acids long. From germline, CDR1 is MNHEY and CDR2 SMNVEV (reference sequence). Trimming at V came to 2 bases and at J to 0 bases, leaving 2 bases not matched to a gene. CDR3 in amino acids: CASSLSGRPSYEQYF. In DNA form, the CDR3 reads TGTGCCAGCAGTTTAAGCGGGAGGCCCTCCTACGAGCAGTACTTC.

V usage is TRBV19 and J usage is TRBJ2-3, with TRBD2 matching 7 bases. V lost 7 bases and J lost 2; bases outside the gene matches: 12. CDR3 length equals 16 residues. Germline values: CDR1 LNHDA, CDR2 SQIVND (reference sequence). This chain's CDR3 is CASKGAWSGTTDTQYF. DNA for the CDR3: TGTGCCAGTAAGGGCGCTTGGAGCGGGACCACAGATACGCAGTATTTT.

The count of this clone is one. The genes are TRBV7-6 and TRBJ2-2, with a tentative D call TRBD2 (6 bases). The V and J ends lost 4 bases and 1 base respectively, with 16 bases between them. This CDR3 contains 17 residues. Germline V lookup: CDR1 SGHVS, CDR2 FNYEAQ. The CDR3, as DNA: TGTGCCAGCAGCTCCCCCCGGGTGCGGGGGAACACCGGGGAGCTGTTTTTT. This encodes CASSSPRVRGNTGELFF.

This chain joins TRBV6-5 and TRBJ2-7; the match to TRBD2 covers 9 bases. The CDR3 runs 13 residues. CDR1 is MNHEY and CDR2 is SVGAGI in the germline V gene. V was pared by 5 bases and J by 4 bases, with 3 bases of the junction left unmatched. The CDR3 is CASSGLARYEQYF. The CDR3, as DNA: TGTGCCAGCAGTGGACTAGCGAGGTACGAGCAGTACTTC.

The rearrangement uses TRBV5-1 and TRBJ2-5; D is undetermined. Gene TRBJ2-7 matches the end of the DNA better, so the J call may be wrong. Germline loops: CDR1 SGHRS, CDR2 YFSETQ. The CDR3 consists of 13 residues. CDR3 amino acids: CASSLTQRYEQYF. CDR3 bases: TGCGCCAGCAGCTTGACCCAGAGGTACGAGCAGTACTTC.

V usage is TRBV11-2 and J usage is TRBJ2-7; TRBD1 is a possible D gene (5 bases). Trimming took off 5 bases at V and 0 bases at J, with 11 bases between the two ends. The CDR3 consists of 14 residues. Germline V lookup: CDR1 SGHAT, CDR2 FQNNGV. The CDR3, as DNA: TGTGCCAGCAGCCACTCAGACAGCTCCTACGAGCAGTACTTC. Its protein product is CASSHSDSSYEQYF.

The chain recombines TRBV25-1 with TRBJ1-1, with D possibly TRBD1 on 6 matching bases. CDR1 and CDR2 (germline): MGHDK, SYGVNS. The CDR3 spans 16 residues. Trimming pared 1 base from V and 0 bases from J, leaving 12 bases between. The CDR3 region has the DNA TGTGCCAGCAGTGAATGGGGCGGGGGGCTGAACACTGAAGCTTTCTTT. Its translation: CASSEWGGGLNTEAFF.

The gene calls are TRBV7-9 and TRBJ2-2; TRBD1 matches at 10 bases. The germline gives CDR1 SEHNR, CDR2 FQNEAQ (reference sequence). The CDR3 sequence is 13 residues long. V lost 5 bases to trimming and J lost 8 bases; unmatched junction nucleotides: 2. The CDR3 sequence: CASSRQGAGELFF. The CDR3 nucleotides read TGTGCCAGCAGCAGACAGGGGGCTGGGGAGCTGTTTTTT.

This clone appeared once. The chain has TRBV30 and TRBJ1-1; tentative D call: TRBD1 (6 bases). The length of the CDR3 is 13 residues. Germline V gene data show CDR1 as GTSNPN and CDR2 as SVGIG (reference sequence). V was cut by 5 bases and J by 6 bases, with 16 bases left in between. The CDR3 coding sequence is TGTGCCTGGTATACAGGGCTTGTTCCTGAAGCTTTCTTT. Translation gives CAWYTGLVPEAFF.

The chain links TRBV6-5 to TRBJ1-3, with D possibly matching TRBD1 (5 bases). V was pared by 0 bases and J by 5 bases, with 8 bases between. From germline, CDR1 is MNHEY and CDR2 SVGAGI. This CDR3 contains 14 residues. In DNA form, the CDR3 reads TGTGCCAGCAGTTACTCATCAGGGAGAAACACCATATATTTT. It codes for CASSYSSGRNTIYF.

The count of this clone is one. The DNA of the CDR3 is TGTGCCAGCAGTTCTCTAGCGTCTAGCACAGATACGCAGTATTTT. Protein: CASSSLASSTDTQYF. This sequence joins TRBV6-4 and TRBJ2-3, with D possibly matching TRBD2 (6 bases). The CDR3 runs to 15 residues. In germline, CDR1 is MRHNA, CDR2 SNTAGT. The germline V and J ends were trimmed by 5 bases and 0 bases, with 12 bases remaining between them.

The chain recombines TRBV18 with TRBJ2-7; 7 nucleotides align to TRBD1. Germline CDR1 reads KGHSH; CDR2 reads LQKENI. The V and J ends lost 6 bases and 2 bases, in that order; junction bases with no gene match: 10. The CDR3 covers 15 residues. The CDR3 region is CASSSIGDSTYEQYF. The CDR3, as DNA: TGTGCCAGCTCCTCAATTGGGGACAGCACCTACGAGCAGTACTTC.

This sequence joins TRBV5-1 and TRBJ1-5, with D possibly being TRBD1 (5 bases). This CDR3 has 13 amino acids. CDR1 is SGHRS, CDR2 YFSETQ, per germline. V was shortened by 0 bases and J by 7 bases, with 8 bases between the two germline ends. The CDR3 region is CASSLDGGQPQHF. The CDR3 bases are TGCGCCAGCAGCTTGGACGGGGGACAGCCCCAGCATTTT.

This clone was detected only a few times. The V and J genes are TRBV27 and TRBJ2-1; 10 nucleotides line up with TRBD1. This CDR3 has 16 residues. Trimming took 7 bases from V and 7 from J; bases not matched to a gene: 13. Germline V gene lookup returns CDR1 MNHEY and CDR2 SMNVEV (reference sequence). The CDR3 DNA reads TGTGCCAGCAAAGTGACAGGGGGCTCTTTGGGTAATGAGCAGTTCTTC. It is translated as CASKVTGGSLGNEQFF.

The table lists this clone with a few counts. The chain combines TRBV19 with TRBJ2-2; the match to TRBD1 covers 9 bases. Trimming took 7 bases from V and 0 from J; bases not matched to a gene: 6. CDR1 LNHDA and CDR2 SQIVND come from the germline V gene (reference sequence). This CDR3 is 16 amino acids long. CDR3 DNA: TGTGCCAGTAATCACGGACAGGGGCCGAACACCGGGGAGCTGTTTTTT. The encoded protein is CASNHGQGPNTGELFF.

The gene calls are TRBV9 and TRBJ1-6; D perhaps matches TRBD1 (5 bases). CDR1 and CDR2 (germline): SGDLS, YYNGEE. The CDR3 has 17 amino acids. V was cut by 0 bases and J by 8 bases, with 18 bases left in between. The CDR3: CASSVATGGRGDSPLHF. The DNA for the CDR3 is TGTGCCAGCAGCGTAGCTACGGGGGGACGGGGAGATTCACCCCTCCACTTT.

This clone was detected once. This chain connects TRBV5-4 to TRBJ1-2; possibly TRBD1 for D (5 bases). The germline CDR1 and CDR2 sequences are SGHNT and YYREEE (reference sequence). This CDR3 comprises 15 residues. Trimming shortened V by 2 bases and J by 0 bases, and 11 bases separated the two germline ends. The CDR3 region has the DNA TGTGCCAGCAGCTTCGGTGGGGGGGCTAACTATGGCTACACCTTC. This sequence encodes CASSFGGGANYGYTF.

The gene calls are TRBV5-1 and TRBJ1-5; possibly TRBD1 for D (5 bases). The CDR3 runs to 14 residues. Germline CDR1 and CDR2: SGHRS and YFSETQ. Trimming cost V 3 bases and J 4 bases, with 11 bases left between them. The CDR3 loop is CASSSGGINQPQHF. CDR3 sequence (DNA): TGCGCCAGCAGCTCCGGGGGGATTAATCAGCCCCAGCATTTT.

In its sample, this clone was seen a few times. The rearrangement joins TRBV27 to TRBJ2-1; TRBD1 is a possible D gene (6 bases). CDR1 and CDR2 from the germline V gene are MNHEY and SMNVEV (reference sequence). This CDR3 region has 16 residues. V lost 7 bases to trimming and J lost 7 bases, with 23 bases between them. CDR3 in amino acids: CASIPPPGTTPNEQFF. The DNA of the CDR3 is TGTGCCAGCATCCCTCCCCCGGGGACAACTCCAAATGAGCAGTTCTTC.

V gene TRBV29-1 combines with J gene TRBJ2-7, with D possibly matching TRBD1 (5 bases). The CDR3 contains 14 residues. Per the germline V gene, CDR1 is SQVTM and CDR2 is ANQGSEA. Trimming pared 3 bases from V and 7 bases from J, leaving 19 bases between. The CDR3 loop reads CSVEYGLGVGEQYF. DNA of the CDR3: TGCAGCGTTGAGTATGGTTTAGGGGTAGGGGAGCAGTACTTC.

The rearrangement uses TRBV4-1 and TRBJ2-3; 13 positions agree with TRBD2. CDR3 length equals 17 residues. The germline V gene has CDR1 MGHRA and CDR2 YSYEKL. After removal of 0 bases from V and 1 base from J, the junction contained 1 base not matched to a gene. CDR3 bases: TGCGCCAGCAGCCAAGAGACTAGCGGGAGGCGCACAGATACGCAGTATTTT. Translated: CASSQETSGRRTDTQYF.

This clone appeared once. The chain is built from TRBV5-8 and TRBJ1-2; D perhaps matches TRBD1 (5 bases). The CDR3 length is 16 residues. Germline CDR1 and CDR2: SGHTS and YDEGEE. Trimming left V 0 bases short and J 2 bases short, with 14 bases between. Written as DNA, the CDR3 is TGTGCCAGCAGCTTGGCCGTGGGGCTCATCAACTATGGCTACACCTTC. Residues: CASSLAVGLINYGYTF.

The gene calls are TRBV25-1 and TRBJ1-4; 7 bases fit TRBD1. The ends lost 4 bases at V and 8 bases at J; junction bases unmatched: 13. The CDR3 has 16 amino acids. Germline V gene sequence: CDR1 MGHDK, CDR2 SYGVNS. CDR3 in amino acids: CASSAPGAGGFEKLFF. Written as DNA, the CDR3 is TGTGCCAGCAGTGCCCCCGGCGCAGGGGGATTCGAAAAACTGTTTTTT.

This chain connects TRBV13 to TRBJ2-7; 9 positions agree with TRBD2. The CDR3 has 16 residues. The V and J ends lost 1 base and 5 bases, in that order; junction bases with no gene match: 9. Germline CDR1 and CDR2: PRHDT and FYEKMQ (reference sequence). Here the CDR3 reads CASSLAVVAGDDEQYF. CDR3 nucleotide sequence: TGTGCCAGCAGCTTAGCCGTAGTAGCGGGAGATGACGAGCAGTACTTC.

The genes are TRBV7-9 and TRBJ2-1; D perhaps matches TRBD2 (6 bases). Trimming removed 0 bases from V and 1 base from J, with 10 bases in between. The CDR3 sequence is 16 residues long. The germline V gene has CDR1 SEHNR and CDR2 FQNEAQ (reference sequence). CDR3 in amino acids: CASSLAGAGSYNEQFF. The CDR3 DNA follows: TGTGCCAGCAGCTTAGCAGGGGCGGGGTCCTACAATGAGCAGTTCTTC.

The chain carries TRBV6-4 and TRBJ1-1; unclear D gene. Trimming cost V 1 base and J 1 base, with 16 bases left between them. Germline loops: CDR1 MRHNA, CDR2 SNTAGT. The CDR3 has 17 residues. The CDR3 nucleotides are TGTGCCAGCAGTGACTGGCAGCTAGTCGGCAAGAACACTGAAGCTTTCTTT. Residues: CASSDWQLVGKNTEAFF.

The chain carries TRBV25-1 and TRBJ2-6; D is possibly TRBD2 (6 bases). Germline loops: CDR1 MGHDK, CDR2 SYGVNS. The CDR3 contains 18 residues. Trimming removed 1 base at V and 1 base at J, with 14 bases between. The CDR3 region has the DNA TGTGCCAGCAGTGAATGGGGGGAAGTTGAATCTGGGGCCAACGTCCTGACTTTC. Amino acids: CASSEWGEVESGANVLTF.

This sequence joins TRBV5-4 and TRBJ2-5; D might be TRBD2 (5 bases). CDR3 length: 15 amino acids. Per germline, CDR1 SGHNT and CDR2 YYREEE (reference sequence). Trimming removed 1 base at V and 0 bases at J, with 10 bases between. The CDR3 loop reads CASSLREPYQETQYF. As DNA, the CDR3 is TGTGCCAGCAGCTTGCGGGAACCGTACCAAGAGACCCAGTACTTC.